Following are 3 T cell receptor beta chains from one sample sequenced in a study of blood T cell repertoires in COVID-19. Method: immunoSEQ multiplex PCR; TCRdb's copy keeps in-frame clones and lacks some. This sample has around 310,000 clones, with roughly nine tenths found just once. The source material was PBMCs or T cells enriched from blood (not recorded which). Receptors were obtained from a woman aged 25 to 39 who had recovered from COVID-19.

The chain uses TRBV29-1 and TRBJ2-3; 7 bases align to TRBD2. After removal of 3 bases from V and 2 bases from J, the junction contained 2 bases not matched to a gene. The CDR3 length is 13 residues. Germline V gives CDR1 SQVTM, CDR2 ANQGSEA. CDR3 protein: CSVEGTTTDTQYF. The CDR3 coding sequence is TGCAGCGTTGAGGGGACTACCACAGATACGCAGTATTTT.

This rearrangement joins TRBV25-1 to TRBJ2-1, with 13 bases lining up with TRBD2. With 8 bases clipped from V and 8 bases from J, the junction kept 3 bases outside the gene matches. Germline assignment: CDR1 MGHDK and CDR2 SYGVNS. The CDR3 extends over 13 amino acids. CDR3 sequence reads: CASGLAGVDEQFF. CDR3 DNA: TGTGCCAGCGGACTAGCGGGAGTCGATGAGCAGTTCTTC. Variable domain in full (rest from reference TRBV25-1 and TRBJ2-1): EADIYQTPRYLVIGTGKKITLECSQTMGHDKMYWYQQDPGMELHLIHYSYGVNSTEKGDLSSESTVSRIRTEHFPLTLESARPSHTSQYLCASGLAGVDEQFFGPGTRLTVL.

This clone was seen just once. J is TRBJ2-7 and V is TRBV5-4, with 12 bases lining up with TRBD1. Trimming cost V 4 bases and J 7 bases; bases outside gene matches: 12. The CDR3 spans 16 residues. Per the germline V gene, CDR1 is SGHNT and CDR2 is YYREEE (reference sequence). The CDR3: CASSPNRGQGAKEQYF. The CDR3 DNA sequence: TGTGCCAGCAGCCCGAACCGGGGACAGGGGGCCAAGGAGCAGTACTTC.